This record looks at one T cell receptor (beta chain) sequence and its context. Its antigen specificity is not known. No much larger clone is present one base from it, and per-base qualities are unavailable. Reading from cysteine to phenylalanine, the CDR3 counts 13 amino acids. The DNA shown is the 39-base CDR3, in frame from base 1. The germline V gene supplies CDR1 SGHTA and CDR2 FQGNSA. The trim is 3 bases for V and 7 bases for J, with a gap of 10 bases between the germline ends. The cohort comprised more than 550 healthy bone marrow donors. At the time of sampling, every cohort member was nominally healthy, though immune exposures that went unrecorded were likely present. The donor was CMV seropositive and was included in the group of 250 to 350 seropositive cohort members. A peripheral blood sample was collected from each donor, and TCR beta sequencing was performed on peripheral blood mononuclear cells. Genomic DNA was extracted from the blood cell samples with the Qiagen DNeasy Blood Extraction Kit.

The source of the sample is a study of cytomegalovirus exposure and HLA in healthy donors listed by TCRdb under 2017. Context from the whole study: According to an earlier analysis of 450 to 650 of the donors, roughly 180 million T cells yielded 95 million to 140 million unique TCR beta sequences and 250 to 350 Gb of sequence data. The study aimed to test whether cataloging public T cell receptors could reveal signatures of past pathogen exposure. Typing coverage differed by locus: A, B, C, DRB1 and DQB1 were typed in roughly 629-640 donors, DQA1 in about 550, DPA1 in over 600, and DPB1 in just under 490. Among about 400 genotyped donors of the cohort, an average of around 220,000 unique TCR beta nucleotide sequences was sequenced per donor, of which about 19% were non-productive. A later analysis re-examined previously published TCR beta repertoires from hundreds of donors and added high-resolution HLA genotyping to investigate patterns of TCR occurrence. An early release that covered roughly 600 HLA-typed donors contained around 330 gigabases of sequencing data and approximately 85 million unique TCR sequences. Using immunosequencing, the study profiled T cell repertoires from 500 to 800 subjects and related those repertoires to cytomegalovirus serostatus. Several DR-DQ haplotypes were treated as single units for association and clustering because of strong linkage in the cohort. Of the approximately 400 genotyped donors, roughly 80% were placed in the genetic ancestry cluster associated with self-reported Caucasian donors. Besides the first cohort of under 700 subjects, a separate validation cohort made up of about 120 different subjects was used. In a later genetic analysis, genome-wide SNP genotypes for about 55% of the roughly 700 donors were used, and that subset was treated as a discovery cohort. Class I and class II HLA loci were covered by the typing at four-digit resolution. Donor age, sex, ethnicity and CMV serostatus were collected together with the repertoire data. The later analysis used no new phenotypic data to find candidate immune exposures, relying instead on TCR beta sequences and their occurrence across donors. Every repertoire in the discovery cohort had been generated on one and the same sequencing platform. In an earlier analysis of around 540 of the donors, high-throughput TCR beta sequencing was used to judge whether each TCR beta V gene segment behaved as functional or pseudogenic. To predict cytomegalovirus infection status, the study brought together high-throughput TCR immunosequencing, statistical association of individual TCRs with disease status, and machine learning. Findings and caveats that apply to the study as a whole: Roughly uniform sequencing depth across donors was assumed in presence/absence analyses, although this assumption may not hold. Linkage disequilibrium might explain the correlated functional status among segregating V segments, but an unknown experimental factor could not be excluded. According to a later genetic analysis, donors in an Asian-associated ancestry cluster had fewer N-insertions in productive TCRs than the roughly 700-donor mean. In a later analysis, around 17,000 TCR beta sequences were associated with specific HLA alleles at a false discovery rate of 0.05. The cohort was sequenced for TCR beta chains only, and without alpha or paired-chain data the features that could be detected were limited. V-gene and J-gene trimming of TCR beta chains was associated with a missense DCLRE1C variant in a later genetic analysis, and the association was replicated in an independent cohort. The earlier analysis of a few hundred of the donors excluded about 16 rarely observed V segments, including chromosome 9 orphons, because counts were too low. The study gave a list of 150 to 200 TCR beta chains associated with cytomegalovirus. In a later analysis, several top co-occurrence clusters were reported to appear linked to parvovirus B19, influenza, CMV and Epstein-Barr virus. A few of the identified cytomegalovirus-associated TCR beta chains were confirmed in vitro to be specific for cytomegalovirus antigens. When HLA alleles, especially DR and DQ, strongly co-occurred, attributing TCR associations to individual alleles was difficult. The classifier was reported to diagnose cytomegalovirus status with high specificity and sensitivity in both the original and validation cohorts. Because HLA typing was missing for some donors at each locus, association tests included only the typed subset. While some public TCRs were present in many individuals, most TCR sequences turned up only very rarely across donors. In an earlier analysis of several hundred of the donors, most TCR beta V segments were observed in productive rearrangements about 90% or about 30% of the time, broadly matching IMGT annotations. The only immune exposure information available for the cohort was CMV serostatus. In a later analysis, HLA-associated TCR beta chains showed more clonal expansion and lower generation probabilities than non-associated chains that were equally common. A later analysis found that TCR association rates varied across HLA loci, with DRB1 alleles showing the most associated TCRs and HLA-C alleles the fewest. A group of highly shared sequence variants was considered likely to be a technical artifact of the sequencing pipeline. A further reported finding was that TCR beta sequences accurately predicted the HLA-A and HLA-B alleles for most subjects in the first cohort. Some IMGT-functional V segments, including TRBV6-2 and TRBV6-3, could not be told apart with the 87-base-pair reads, so those segments were excluded. A later analysis found that most CMV-associated TCR beta chains appeared HLA-restricted, with HLA associations seemingly driven largely by CMV exposure. The authors suggested that the approach could potentially be generalized to other disease states and immunological phenotypes.

Library generation was performed with the immunoSEQ multiplex PCR assay. For the multiplex PCR, a mixture combining 60 forward primers for TCR Vbeta segments and 13 reverse primers for TCR Jbeta segments was used. The CDR3 region of rearranged TCR beta genes was amplified from genomic DNA with a multiplex PCR assay. The amplified TCR beta libraries were sequenced on the Illumina HiSeq System as 87-base-pair reads. On the study's bioinformatics: Across the roughly 640 repertoires, a later analysis counted roughly 84 million unique TCR beta chains, 9 million to 14 million of which were shared by at least two donors. To remove PCR and sequencing errors, raw reads were error-corrected and collapsed into unique sequences using a nearest-neighbor algorithm that merged closely related sequences. Alignment of CDR3 sequences to IMGT reference sequences was used to assign V, D and J gene segments. For a sequence to be retained, at least a six-nucleotide match to both a V gene segment and a J gene segment was required. A rearrangement was called productive if the CDR3 had no stop codons and remained in frame with V and J, and every other rearrangement was called non-productive. CDR3 was defined according to IMGT convention as the region running from the second conserved V-encoded cysteine to the conserved J-encoded phenylalanine. In an earlier analysis of more than 550 of the donors, sequences lacking an unambiguous match to a single V gene segment were excluded. In an earlier analysis of some 590 of the donors, a V segment was called functional when productive rearrangements were above 56.7%, and segregating when the standard deviation between donors exceeded 5%. To diagnose cytomegalovirus status from the catalog of TCR beta chain sequences, a statistical classification framework was built. In a later analysis, V and J genes were assigned by comparing TCR nucleotide sequences against IMGT/GENE-DB human TR gene sequences. Using the TCRdist pipeline, a later analysis assigned CDR3 sequences along with most-parsimonious VDJ recombination scenarios. In a later analysis, each TCR beta chain was defined by its CDR3 amino acid sequence together with its V-gene family, and reads without a unique V-gene family were excluded. As a way to deal with suspected cross-contamination and a sequencing artifact, a later analysis dropped under 600 nucleotide sequences that were highly shared and had low generation probability. For each public chain, a later analysis derived a clonal expansion index from normalized ranks of inferred template counts within each repertoire. Generation probabilities in a later analysis came from a VDJ recombination model fitted to out-of-frame rearrangements, and those results were checked against IGoR. In a later analysis, hypergeometric tests were used to score TCR-TCR, TCR-HLA and TCR-CMV co-occurrence, with a repertoire-size bias correction applied to TCR pairs. False discovery rates were estimated in a later analysis by permuting HLA or CMV assignments 20 times. In a later analysis, co-occurring TCRs were grouped with DBSCAN, and TCRdist sequence similarity was added when clustering was performed within HLA-allele-positive subsets. Repertoires with fewer than 30,000 or more than 120,000 public chains were left out of co-occurrence clustering, as were about five repertoires with anomalous nucleotide sharing. This is the immuneACCESS table as TCRdb keeps it, with only in-frame sequences that have V and J called. A part of the clones is gone; compared with another copy, unresolved V genes explain less than half, and the rest is unexplained. That table gives V, J and clone size, and the DNA gave D and trimming. The sample table lists under 250,000 clones, 70% to 80% of them with a count of one. The top ten hold approximately 4% of the sample.

The receptor's source is a woman between 25 and 40 years old in good health and CMV-seropositive. Sequencing was done on a sample of PBMCs. The chain links TRBV7-2 with TRBJ2-1, with no reliable assignment of the D segment. For the CDR3, the sequence is CASSFQLVNEQFF. The nucleotides read TGTGCCAGCAGCTTTCAGCTAGTAAATGAGCAGTTCTTC.